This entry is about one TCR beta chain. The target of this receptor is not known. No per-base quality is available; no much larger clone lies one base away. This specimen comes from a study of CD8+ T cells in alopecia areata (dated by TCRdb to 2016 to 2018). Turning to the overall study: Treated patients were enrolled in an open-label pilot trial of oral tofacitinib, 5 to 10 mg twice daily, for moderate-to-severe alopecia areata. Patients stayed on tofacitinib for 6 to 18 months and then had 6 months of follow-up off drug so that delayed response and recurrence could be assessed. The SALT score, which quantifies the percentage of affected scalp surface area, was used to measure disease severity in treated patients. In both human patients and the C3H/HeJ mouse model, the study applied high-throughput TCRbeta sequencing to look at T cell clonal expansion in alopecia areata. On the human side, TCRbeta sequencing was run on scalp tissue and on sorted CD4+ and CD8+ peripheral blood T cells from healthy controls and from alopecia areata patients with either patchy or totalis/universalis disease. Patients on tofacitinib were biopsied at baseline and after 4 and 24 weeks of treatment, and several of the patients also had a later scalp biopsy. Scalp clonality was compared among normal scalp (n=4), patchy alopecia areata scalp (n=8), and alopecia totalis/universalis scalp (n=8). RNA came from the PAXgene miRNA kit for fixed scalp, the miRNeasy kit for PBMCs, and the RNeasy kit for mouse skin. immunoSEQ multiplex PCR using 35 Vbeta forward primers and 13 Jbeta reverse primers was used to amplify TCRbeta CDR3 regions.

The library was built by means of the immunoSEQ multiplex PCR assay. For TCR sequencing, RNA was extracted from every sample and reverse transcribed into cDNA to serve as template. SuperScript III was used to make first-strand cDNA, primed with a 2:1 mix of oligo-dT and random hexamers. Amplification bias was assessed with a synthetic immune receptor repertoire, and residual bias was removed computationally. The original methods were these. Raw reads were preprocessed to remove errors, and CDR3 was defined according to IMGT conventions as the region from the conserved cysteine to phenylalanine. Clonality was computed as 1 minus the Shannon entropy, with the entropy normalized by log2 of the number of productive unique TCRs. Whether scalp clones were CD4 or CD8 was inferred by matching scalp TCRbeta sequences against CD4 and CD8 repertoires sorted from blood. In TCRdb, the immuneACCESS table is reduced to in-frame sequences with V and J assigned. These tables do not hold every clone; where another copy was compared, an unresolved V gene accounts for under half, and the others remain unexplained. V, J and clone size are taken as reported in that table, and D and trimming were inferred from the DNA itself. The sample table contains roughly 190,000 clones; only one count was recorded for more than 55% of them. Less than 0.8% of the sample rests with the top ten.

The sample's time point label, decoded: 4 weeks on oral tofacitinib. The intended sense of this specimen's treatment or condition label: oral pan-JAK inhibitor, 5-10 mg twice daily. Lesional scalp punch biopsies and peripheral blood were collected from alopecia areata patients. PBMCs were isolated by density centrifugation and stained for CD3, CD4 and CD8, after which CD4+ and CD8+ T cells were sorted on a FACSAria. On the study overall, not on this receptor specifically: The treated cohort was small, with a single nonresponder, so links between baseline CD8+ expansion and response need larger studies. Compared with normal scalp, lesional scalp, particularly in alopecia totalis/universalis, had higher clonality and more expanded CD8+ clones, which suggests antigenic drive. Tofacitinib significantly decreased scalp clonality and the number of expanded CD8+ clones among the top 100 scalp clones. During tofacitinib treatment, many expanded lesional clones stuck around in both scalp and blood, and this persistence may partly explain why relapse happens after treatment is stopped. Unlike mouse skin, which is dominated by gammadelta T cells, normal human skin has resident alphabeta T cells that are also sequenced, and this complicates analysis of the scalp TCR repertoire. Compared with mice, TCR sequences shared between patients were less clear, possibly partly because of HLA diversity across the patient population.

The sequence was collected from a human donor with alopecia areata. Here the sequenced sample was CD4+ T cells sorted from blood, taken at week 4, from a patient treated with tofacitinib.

In nucleotide form, the sequence is TGTGCCAGCAGCCCCCCGGACAGGGGTGAAGCTTTCTTT. It specifies CASSPPDRGEAFF. Here the chain combines TRBV7-9 and TRBJ1-1; TRBD1 lines up with 9 middle nucleotides. Compared with germline, V lacks 5 bases and J lacks 7 bases; bases without a gene match: 5. CDR1 is given as SEHNR and CDR2 as FQNEAQ, both from the germline V gene (reference sequence). Spanning cysteine to phenylalanine, the CDR3 consists of 13 amino acids. CDR3 DNA is the only sequence kept; it has 39 bases, read in frame from the first base.